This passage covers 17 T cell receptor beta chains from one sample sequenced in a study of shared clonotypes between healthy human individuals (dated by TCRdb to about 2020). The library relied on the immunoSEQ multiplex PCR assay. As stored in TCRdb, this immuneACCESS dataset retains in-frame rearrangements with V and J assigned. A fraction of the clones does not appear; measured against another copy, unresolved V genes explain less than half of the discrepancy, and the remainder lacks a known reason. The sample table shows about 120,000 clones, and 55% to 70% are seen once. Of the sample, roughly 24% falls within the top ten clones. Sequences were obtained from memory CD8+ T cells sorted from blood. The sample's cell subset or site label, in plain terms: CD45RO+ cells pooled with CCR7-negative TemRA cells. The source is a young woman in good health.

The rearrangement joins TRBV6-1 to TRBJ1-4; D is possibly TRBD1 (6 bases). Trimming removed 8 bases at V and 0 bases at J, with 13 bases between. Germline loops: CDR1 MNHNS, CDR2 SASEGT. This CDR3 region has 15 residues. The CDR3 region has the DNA TGTGCCAGCTTGACAGGACCTGCAACTAATGAAAAACTGTTTTTT. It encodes CASLTGPATNEKLFF.

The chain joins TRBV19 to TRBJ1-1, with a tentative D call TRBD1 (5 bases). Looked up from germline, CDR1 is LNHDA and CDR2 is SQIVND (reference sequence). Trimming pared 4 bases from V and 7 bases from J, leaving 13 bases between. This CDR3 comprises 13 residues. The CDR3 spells CASSKGVKGEAFF. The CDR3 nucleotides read TGTGCCAGTAGTAAAGGGGTGAAGGGTGAAGCTTTCTTT. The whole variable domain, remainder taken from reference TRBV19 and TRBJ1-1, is DGGITQSPKYLFRKEGQNVTLSCEQNLNHDAMYWYRQDPGQGLRLIYYSQIVNDFQKGDIAEGYSVSREKKESFPLTVTSAQKNPTAFYLCASSKGVKGEAFFGQGTRLTVV.

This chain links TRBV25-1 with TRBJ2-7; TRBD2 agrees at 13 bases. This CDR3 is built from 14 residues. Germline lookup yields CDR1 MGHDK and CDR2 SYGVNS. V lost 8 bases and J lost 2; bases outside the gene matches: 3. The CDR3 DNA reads TGTGCCAGCGAGGGGACTAGCGGGGCCTACGAGCAGTACTTC. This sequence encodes CASEGTSGAYEQYF.

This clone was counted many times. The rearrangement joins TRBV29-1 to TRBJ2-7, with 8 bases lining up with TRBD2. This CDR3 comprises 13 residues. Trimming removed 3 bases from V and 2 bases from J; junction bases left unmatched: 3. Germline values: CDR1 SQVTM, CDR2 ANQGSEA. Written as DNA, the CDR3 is TGCAGCGTTGATTTCGGGAGGGCCTACGAGCAGTACTTC. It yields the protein CSVDFGRAYEQYF.

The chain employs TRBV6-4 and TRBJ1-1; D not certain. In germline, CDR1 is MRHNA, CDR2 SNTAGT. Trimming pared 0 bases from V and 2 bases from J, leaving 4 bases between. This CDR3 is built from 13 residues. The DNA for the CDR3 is TGTGCCAGCAGTGACTCGGATAACACTGAAGCTTTCTTT. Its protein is CASSDSDNTEAFF.

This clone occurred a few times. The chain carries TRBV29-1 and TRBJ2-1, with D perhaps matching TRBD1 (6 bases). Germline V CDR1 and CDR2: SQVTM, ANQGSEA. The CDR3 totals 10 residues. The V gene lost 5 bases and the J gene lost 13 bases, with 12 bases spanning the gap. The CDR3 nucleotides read TGCAGCGTTCTTCAGGGGATTCAGTTCTTC. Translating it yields CSVLQGIQFF.

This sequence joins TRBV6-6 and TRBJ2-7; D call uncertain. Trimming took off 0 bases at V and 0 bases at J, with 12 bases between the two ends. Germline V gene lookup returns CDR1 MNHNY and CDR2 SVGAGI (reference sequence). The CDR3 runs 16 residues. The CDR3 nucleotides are TGTGCCAGCAGTTACTCATCAGAAGTGGGCTCCTACGAGCAGTACTTC. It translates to CASSYSSEVGSYEQYF.

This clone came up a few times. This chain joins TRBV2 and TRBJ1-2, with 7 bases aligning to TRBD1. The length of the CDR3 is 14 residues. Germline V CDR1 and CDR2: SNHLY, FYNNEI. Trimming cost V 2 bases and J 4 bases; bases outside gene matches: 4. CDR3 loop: CASSERQGGYGYTF. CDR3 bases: TGTGCCAGCAGTGAAAGACAGGGTGGCTATGGCTACACCTTC.

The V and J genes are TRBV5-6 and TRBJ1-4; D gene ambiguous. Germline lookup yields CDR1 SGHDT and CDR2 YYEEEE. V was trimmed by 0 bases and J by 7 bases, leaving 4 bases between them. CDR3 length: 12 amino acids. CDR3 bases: TGTGCCAGCAGCTTGGGACTTGAAAAACTGTTTTTT. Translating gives CASSLGLEKLFF.

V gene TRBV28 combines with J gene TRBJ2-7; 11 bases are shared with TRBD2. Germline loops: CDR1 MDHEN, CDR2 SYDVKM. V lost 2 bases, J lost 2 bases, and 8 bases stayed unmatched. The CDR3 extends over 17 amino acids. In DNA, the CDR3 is TGTGCCAGCAGTTTAAGGCGGACTAGCGGGTCTCCCTACGAGCAGTACTTC. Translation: CASSLRRTSGSPYEQYF.

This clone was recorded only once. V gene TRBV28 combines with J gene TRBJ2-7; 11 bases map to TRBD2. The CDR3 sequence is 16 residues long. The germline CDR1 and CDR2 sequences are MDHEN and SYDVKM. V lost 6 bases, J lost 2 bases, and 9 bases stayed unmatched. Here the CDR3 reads CASRLTGTSGTYEQYF. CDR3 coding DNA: TGTGCCAGCAGACTGACCGGGACTAGCGGCACCTACGAGCAGTACTTC.

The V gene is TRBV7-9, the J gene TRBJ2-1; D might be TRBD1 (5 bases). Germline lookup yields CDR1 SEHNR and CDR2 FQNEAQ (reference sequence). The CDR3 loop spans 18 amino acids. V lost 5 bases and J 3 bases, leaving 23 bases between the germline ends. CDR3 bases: TGTGCCAGCAGCCGCACGGCAGGGAATGAGTACGACTACAATGAGCAGTTCTTC. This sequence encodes CASSRTAGNEYDYNEQFF.

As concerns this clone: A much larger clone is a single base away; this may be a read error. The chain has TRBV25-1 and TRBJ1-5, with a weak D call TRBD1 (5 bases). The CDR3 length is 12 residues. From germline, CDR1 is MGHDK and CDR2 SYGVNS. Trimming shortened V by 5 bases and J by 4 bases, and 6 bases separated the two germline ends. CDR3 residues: CASSWGNQPQHF. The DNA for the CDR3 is TGTGCCAGCAGTTGGGGGAATCAGCCCCAGCATTTT.

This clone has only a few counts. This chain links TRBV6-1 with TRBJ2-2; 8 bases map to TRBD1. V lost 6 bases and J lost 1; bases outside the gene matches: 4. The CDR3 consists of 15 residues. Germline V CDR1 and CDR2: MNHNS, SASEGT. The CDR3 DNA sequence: TGTGCCAGCAGCCAAGGGACAGGGAACACCGGGGAGCTGTTTTTT. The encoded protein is CASSQGTGNTGELFF.

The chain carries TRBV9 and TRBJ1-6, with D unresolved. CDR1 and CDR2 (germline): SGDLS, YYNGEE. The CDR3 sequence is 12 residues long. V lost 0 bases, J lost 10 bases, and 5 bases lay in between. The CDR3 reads CASSVGGSPLHF. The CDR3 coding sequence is TGTGCCAGCAGCGTAGGGGGATCACCCCTCCACTTT.

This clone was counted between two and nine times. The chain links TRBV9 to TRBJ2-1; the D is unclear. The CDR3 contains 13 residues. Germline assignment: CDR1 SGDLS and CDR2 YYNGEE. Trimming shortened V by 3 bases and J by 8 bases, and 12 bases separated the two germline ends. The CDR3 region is CASSAYKMDEQFF. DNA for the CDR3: TGTGCCAGCAGCGCATATAAGATGGATGAGCAGTTCTTC.

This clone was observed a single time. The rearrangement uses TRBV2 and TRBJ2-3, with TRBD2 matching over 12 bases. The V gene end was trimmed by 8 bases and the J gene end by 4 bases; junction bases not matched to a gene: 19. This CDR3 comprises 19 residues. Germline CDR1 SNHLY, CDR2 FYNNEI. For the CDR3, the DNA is TGTGCCAGCGGAGGACTAGCGGGATCTACGGTTTTGTGGTCAGATACGCAGTATTTT. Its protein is CASGGLAGSTVLWSDTQYF.